One and the same sample provided the 10 T cell receptor beta chains below, sequenced in a study of cytomegalovirus exposure and HLA in healthy donors. The table came from immunoSEQ multiplex PCR; TCRdb's copy has only in-frame clones and leaves some out. The sample contains 100,000 to 120,000 clones, over 75% of which appear only once. Input material: PBMCs. The receptor set was obtained from a woman in her 30s in good health and CMV-seropositive.

The V call is TRBV7-9, the J call TRBJ1-2; D perhaps matches TRBD1 (5 bases). Germline V gene data show CDR1 as SEHNR and CDR2 as FQNEAQ (reference sequence). The CDR3 is made up of 17 amino acids. The V and J ends lost 7 bases and 4 bases respectively, with 25 bases between them. For the CDR3, the DNA is TGTGCCAGCAATTCGTTCGGGAGACTCCAGGGTTCCTATGGCTACACCTTC. Encoded protein: CASNSFGRLQGSYGYTF.

This clone was recorded only once. The CDR3 bases are TGTGCCAGCAGGGACACACCAGACAATGGCTACACCTTC. It codes for CASRDTPDNGYTF. This chain joins TRBV11-2 and TRBJ1-2, with D perhaps matching TRBD1 (5 bases). This CDR3 comprises 13 residues. Per the germline V gene, CDR1 is SGHAT and CDR2 is FQNNGV. V dropped 6 bases and J dropped 6 bases, with 14 bases sitting between them.

This chain uses TRBV30 with TRBJ1-6; D is undetermined. The V end lost 2 bases, the J end lost 7 bases, and 12 bases lay between the germline ends. The CDR3 covers 14 residues. Germline V gives CDR1 GTSNPN, CDR2 SVGIG (reference sequence). CDR3 DNA sequence: TGTGCCTGGAGTCGGCAGGCATTAAATTCACCCCTCCACTTT. This codes for CAWSRQALNSPLHF.

This chain uses TRBV5-1 with TRBJ1-4, with TRBD1 identical over 8 bases. CDR1 and CDR2 (germline): SGHRS, YFSETQ. The V segment lost 4 bases and the J segment 8 bases; nucleotides outside the gene matches: 4. The CDR3 has 13 residues. CDR3 residues: CASSGTGQEKLFF. The CDR3 coding sequence is TGCGCCAGCAGCGGGACAGGCCAAGAAAAACTGTTTTTT.

This sequence joins TRBV7-3 and TRBJ1-2; 7 nucleotides match TRBD1. Per germline, CDR1 SGHTA and CDR2 FQGTGA. J was trimmed by 8 bases and V by 3 bases; bases with no gene match: 15. The CDR3 has 16 amino acids. CDR3 sequence reads: CASSFHRTGRWEGYTF. DNA for the CDR3: TGTGCCAGCAGCTTTCATCGGACAGGCAGATGGGAAGGCTACACCTTC.

The chain is built from TRBV7-2 and TRBJ2-4; 9 bases are shared with TRBD2. This CDR3 spans 16 amino acids. V gave up 2 bases and J gave up 11 bases; unmatched junction bases: 13. Germline values: CDR1 SGHTA, CDR2 FQGNSA. CDR3 loop: CASSLLGVSGGRLQYF. The CDR3 region has the DNA TGTGCCAGCAGCTTATTGGGTGTGAGCGGGGGGCGACTTCAGTACTTC.

This sequence joins TRBV5-1 and TRBJ1-2; 8 nucleotides match TRBD1. Germline assignment: CDR1 SGHRS and CDR2 YFSETQ. J lost 2 bases, V lost 0 bases, and 0 bases had no gene match. The CDR3 is made up of 14 amino acids. CDR3 sequence reads: CASSLGTGNYGYTF. DNA for the CDR3: TGCGCCAGCAGCTTGGGGACAGGGAACTATGGCTACACCTTC.

The chain recombines TRBV5-4 with TRBJ2-7; 14 nucleotides line up with TRBD2. After removal of 1 base from V and 6 bases from J, the junction contained 6 bases not matched to a gene. This CDR3 spans 16 amino acids. Per the germline V gene, CDR1 is SGHNT and CDR2 is YYREEE (reference sequence). This CDR3 is CASSLPTSGGATEQYF. Here the CDR3 DNA reads TGTGCCAGCAGCTTGCCGACTAGCGGGGGGGCGACCGAGCAGTACTTC.

The chain links TRBV11-2 to TRBJ2-7, with 7 nucleotides matching TRBD1. The CDR3 consists of 16 residues. From germline, CDR1 is SGHAT and CDR2 FQNNGV. The V segment lost 5 bases and the J segment 2 bases; nucleotides outside the gene matches: 12. The CDR3 DNA sequence: TGTGCCAGCAGCCCGGGGACAGCCTTTAGGGCCTACGAGCAGTACTTC. Translation: CASSPGTAFRAYEQYF.

A single count supports this clone. This sequence joins TRBV4-3 and TRBJ1-4; 11 bases map to TRBD1. V lost 1 base and J lost 3; bases outside the gene matches: 13. The CDR3 consists of 20 residues. From germline, CDR1 is LGHNA and CDR2 YSLEER. CDR3 bases: TGCGCCAGCAGCCAAGCCCGTCGGACAGGGGGCCACCAGGCTAATGAAAAACTGTTTTTT. Translated: CASSQARRTGGHQANEKLFF.